Shown below are 23 T cell receptor beta chains from a single sample sequenced in a study of CD8 T cells in Susac syndrome. Random hexamers were used to reverse transcribe an amount of roughly 0.45 to 1 ug RNA. A single record per CDR3 protein comes from TCRdb applying MiXCR to the immunoSEQ multiplex PCR reads. The sample has more than 95,000 distinct CDR3 sequences, over 85% seen once. Sequences were obtained from CD8+ T cells from PBMCs. These receptors were obtained from a human donor with multiple sclerosis.

V usage is TRBV12-3 or TRBV12-4 and J usage is TRBJ2-3, with TRBD1 matching over 8 bases. V trimming: 6 bases; J trimming: 0 bases; junction bases outside the gene matches: 14. CDR3 length equals 18 residues. As DNA, the CDR3 is TGTGCCAGCAGAGGGGACAGGCCATTCCAGTCTAGCACAGATACGCAGTATTTT. The encoded protein is CASRGDRPFQSSTDTQYF.

This chain links TRBV6-5 with TRBJ2-7; 9 positions agree with TRBD2. There are 18 residues in the CDR3. The J segment lost 2 bases and the V segment lost 0 bases, leaving 11 bases of the junction unmatched. The germline CDR1 and CDR2 sequences are MNHEY and SVGAGI. Here the CDR3 reads CASSYSPVAGLAPYEQYV. The CDR3 DNA sequence: TGTGCCAGCAGTTACTCCCCTGTGGCGGGACTAGCTCCCTACGAGCAGTACGTC.

This chain joins TRBV28 and TRBJ2-2; D remains ambiguous. Germline values: CDR1 MDHEN, CDR2 SYDVKM. CDR3 size: 15 residues. V gave up 10 bases and J gave up 4 bases, with 19 bases separating them. The CDR3 reads CATLPGRFGTGELFF. Written as DNA, the CDR3 is TGTGCCACCCTCCCTGGAAGATTCGGCACCGGGGAGCTGTTTTTT.

V gene TRBV24-1 combines with J gene TRBJ2-1; D is possibly TRBD2 (7 bases). The CDR3 contains 20 residues. The V end was cut by 2 bases, the J end by 5 bases, with 27 bases between. Germline assignment: CDR1 KGHDR and CDR2 SFDVKD. In DNA, the CDR3 is TGTGCCACCAGTGATTGGGGGGGCCAATTCCGGGGCCGAGAAGACAATGAGCAGTTCTTC. Translating gives CATSDWGGQFRGREDNEQFF.

The chain joins TRBV6-5 to TRBJ2-1; 10 bases fit TRBD2. The CDR3 is 16 amino acids. Germline lookup yields CDR1 MNHEY and CDR2 SVGAGI. Losses at the gene ends were 0 bases for V and 10 bases for J; bases not matched to a gene: 9. In nucleotides, the CDR3 is TGTGCCAGCAGTTACTCCCCACTAGCGGGGATACGAGAGCAGTTCTTC. Its protein product is CASSYSPLAGIREQFF.

The chain joins TRBV28 to TRBJ2-7; the D call may be TRBD1 or TRBD2 (6 bases each). Germline V CDR1 and CDR2: MDHEN, SYDVKM. The length of the CDR3 is 12 residues. V was clipped by 3 bases and J by 6 bases, with 9 bases between them. The CDR3 DNA is TGTGCCAGCAGTTTTGGGGGGCGCGAGCAGTACTTC. Protein: CASSFGGREQYF.

V is TRBV7-2 and J is TRBJ2-7; D is uncertain. There are 14 residues in the CDR3. V dropped 2 bases and J dropped 3 bases, with 11 bases sitting between them. Looked up from germline, CDR1 is SGHTA and CDR2 is FQGNSA. CDR3 sequence reads: CASSLKQIYYEQYF. The CDR3 coding sequence is TGTGCCAGCAGCTTAAAGCAGATCTACTACGAGCAGTACTTC.

This chain connects TRBV10-3 to TRBJ2-3, with D tentatively TRBD2 (6 bases). The CDR3 has 14 amino acids. Germline V lookup: CDR1 ENHRY, CDR2 SYGVKD. The V gene lost 4 bases and the J gene lost 1 base, with 9 bases spanning the gap. Here the CDR3 reads CAISGRRGTDTQYF. CDR3 sequence (DNA): TGTGCCATCAGTGGGCGGAGGGGCACAGATACGCAGTATTTT.

The V and J genes are TRBV12-3 or TRBV12-4 and TRBJ1-5; no definite D call. CDR3 length: 13 amino acids. With 4 bases removed from V and 6 bases from J, the gap between germline ends came to 10 bases. In DNA form, the CDR3 reads TGTGCCAGCAGTTACGGGTCCATTCAGCCCCAGCATTTT. Protein: CASSYGSIQPQHF.

This rearrangement joins TRBV24-1 to TRBJ2-1, with no clear D. Trimming took off 7 bases at V and 6 bases at J, with 6 bases between the two ends. The CDR3 contains 11 residues. Germline loops: CDR1 KGHDR, CDR2 SFDVKD. The chain's CDR3 is CATRRTNEQFF. In DNA form, the CDR3 reads TGTGCCACCAGACGGACCAATGAGCAGTTCTTC.

CDR3 nucleotides: TGTGCCAGCAGTCGGACAGGAGTTACCTACGAGCAGTACGTC. Translating it yields CASSRTGVTYEQYV. The rearrangement links TRBV12-3 or TRBV12-4 to TRBJ2-7; 7 positions match TRBD1. The junction had 6 bases not matched to a gene; V was cut back by 5 bases and J by 2 bases. This CDR3 comprises 14 residues.

CDR3 residues: CATDDWDSFQPQHF. DNA of the CDR3: TGTGCCACCGACGACTGGGACAGTTTTCAGCCCCAGCATTTT. V is TRBV6-6 and J is TRBJ1-5; TRBD1 agrees at 7 bases. Germline V gene data show CDR1 as MNHNY and CDR2 as SVGAGI (reference sequence). The V gene end was trimmed by 10 bases and the J gene end by 6 bases; junction bases not matched to a gene: 12. The CDR3 is 14 amino acids.

The chain couples TRBV19 to TRBJ2-7; possibly TRBD1 for D (6 bases). CDR1 and CDR2 (germline): LNHDA, SQIVND (reference sequence). Trimming removed 4 bases from V and 3 bases from J, with 16 bases in between. The CDR3 consists of 15 residues. This CDR3 reads CASSSSGDGVYEQYF. CDR3 nucleotides: TGTGCCAGTAGTAGCTCAGGGGATGGGGTCTACGAGCAGTACTTC.

This chain links TRBV2 with TRBJ2-5; unclear D gene. CDR3 length: 11 amino acids. Looked up from germline, CDR1 is SNHLY and CDR2 is FYNNEI. Trimming removed 8 bases at V and 9 bases at J, with 13 bases between. CDR3 DNA sequence: TGTGCCAGCTTAGAACGTGGGGCCCAGTACTTC. Translation gives CASLERGAQYF.

The chain joins TRBV20-1 to TRBJ2-7; 8 nucleotides agree with TRBD2. The CDR3 is 14 residues long. The germline V gene encodes CDR1 DFQATT and CDR2 SNEGSKA (reference sequence). The J segment lost 3 bases and the V segment lost 5 bases, leaving 9 bases of the junction unmatched. The CDR3 protein is CSAAGTRAFYEQYV. The CDR3 nucleotides are TGCAGTGCTGCCGGGACTAGGGCCTTCTACGAGCAGTACGTC.

This clonotype was counted a single time. V and J are TRBV2 and TRBJ2-2, with 8 bases matching TRBD1. The CDR3 totals 13 residues. V trimming: 9 bases; J trimming: 8 bases; junction bases outside the gene matches: 8. CDR1 and CDR2 (germline): SNHLY, FYNNEI. The CDR3 DNA is TGTGCCAGTCGGGACAGGTCCCCAGGGGAGCTGTTTTTT. Protein sequence: CASRDRSPGELFF. Full variable domain (remainder filled in from reference TRBV2 and TRBJ2-2): EPEVTQTPSHQVTQMGQEVILRCVPISNHLYFYWYRQILGQKVEFLVSFYNNEISEKSEIFDDQFSVERPDGSNFTLKIRSTKLEDSAMYFCASRDRSPGELFFGEGSRLTVL.

The chain joins TRBV19 to TRBJ2-7; D is undetermined. This CDR3 is built from 11 residues. CDR1 LNHDA and CDR2 SQIVND come from the germline V gene (reference sequence). V was pared by 4 bases and J by 5 bases, with 6 bases between. Here the CDR3 reads CASSTGNEQYV. DNA for the CDR3: TGTGCCAGTAGTACTGGGAACGAGCAGTACGTC.

The rearrangement uses TRBV7-9 and TRBJ1-1; D gene ambiguous. Germline loops: CDR1 SEHNR, CDR2 FQNEAQ (reference sequence). This CDR3 has 14 residues. Trimming removed 4 bases at V and 1 base at J, with 10 bases between. The CDR3 loop reads CASSYGRQNTEAFF. In DNA form, the CDR3 reads TGTGCCAGCAGCTACGGACGGCAGAACACTGAAGCTTTCTTT.

The chain carries TRBV4-2 and TRBJ2-2, with D hard to call. Looked up from germline, CDR1 is LGHNA and CDR2 is YNFKEQ. This CDR3 is built from 14 residues. V was trimmed by 3 bases and J by 4 bases, leaving 9 bases between them. CDR3 nucleotides: TGTGCCAGCAGCCATGGGCCGCTCACCGGGGAGCTGTTTTTT. Its protein product is CASSHGPLTGELFF.

CDR3 amino acids: CASSVGLGTDKNYGYTF. CDR3 DNA sequence: TGTGCCAGCAGCGTAGGTTTGGGGACAGATAAAAACTATGGCTACACCTTC. V gene TRBV9 combines with J gene TRBJ1-2; 7 bases agree with TRBD1. Germline V gene data show CDR1 as SGDLS and CDR2 as YYNGEE. Germline trimming cut 0 bases from V and 2 bases from J; bases unmatched to any gene: 10. The CDR3 runs to 17 residues.

The chain recombines TRBV20-1 with TRBJ2-5, with 12 bases identical to TRBD2. This CDR3 comprises 18 residues. Per germline, CDR1 DFQATT and CDR2 SNEGSKA (reference sequence). J gave up 4 bases and V 0 bases, and 12 bases lay outside the gene matches. The CDR3 spells CSARDRLAGGRLRETQYF. The CDR3 region has the DNA TGCAGTGCTAGAGATCGGCTAGCGGGAGGGAGACTACGAGAGACCCAGTACTTC.

The rearrangement joins TRBV4-1 to TRBJ2-5; D unresolved. In germline, CDR1 is MGHRA, CDR2 YSYEKL. Trimming took off 2 bases at V and 5 bases at J, with 15 bases between the two ends. This CDR3 contains 15 residues. CDR3 sequence reads: CASSQMAREVETQYF. Written as DNA, the CDR3 is TGCGCCAGCAGCCAAATGGCACGAGAGGTCGAGACCCAGTACTTC.

The chain carries TRBV5-1 and TRBJ2-1, with D unclear. The germline V and J ends were trimmed by 5 bases and 5 bases, with 11 bases remaining between them. The CDR3 is 13 amino acids. CDR1 and CDR2 from the germline V gene are SGHRS and YFSETQ. The CDR3 loop reads CASRWVTNNEQFF. The CDR3 DNA follows: TGCGCCAGCAGATGGGTCACAAACAATGAGCAGTTCTTC.